These T cell receptor beta chains were read from a single sample in a study of blood T cell repertoires in COVID-19. Some clones are missing from TCRdb's copy, which holds only in-frame ones; the method was immunoSEQ multiplex PCR. Altogether 64,000 or so clones are present, roughly four fifths being singletons, with the ten largest covering 10% to 15%. The source material was peripheral blood. The source is a human donor in a cohort sampled during active COVID-19. The CDR3 runs from the conserved cysteine through the conserved F or W. Each record gives: V gene, D gene, clone size, J gene, CDR3 protein, CDR3 DNA. The D gene is left open where the match is weak. The size field is filled for only some rows; it gives once, few, many or a size class.

v_call: TRBV7-7; d_call: TRBD2; clone_size: .; j_call: TRBJ2-3; cdr3_aa: CASSPYIAGGADTQYF; cdr3_nt: TGTGCCAGCAGCCCCTATATAGCGGGGGGTGCAGATACGCAGTATTTT
v_call: TRBV27; d_call: TRBD2; clone_size: .; j_call: TRBJ2-6; cdr3_aa: CASSFTSGVSGANVLTF; cdr3_nt: TGTGCCAGCAGTTTTACTAGCGGGGTCTCTGGGGCCAACGTCCTGACTTTC
v_call: TRBV27; d_call: .; clone_size: .; j_call: TRBJ2-6; cdr3_aa: CASSLSGDNYSGANVLTF; cdr3_nt: TGTGCCAGCAGTTTATCGGGGGACAACTACTCTGGGGCCAACGTCCTGACTTTC
v_call: TRBV19; d_call: .; clone_size: .; j_call: TRBJ1-4; cdr3_aa: CASSPQRREKLFF; cdr3_nt: TGTGCCAGTAGTCCCCAGAGGCGTGAAAAACTGTTTTTT
v_call: TRBV3-1/TRBV3-2; d_call: .; clone_size: .; j_call: TRBJ2-7; cdr3_aa: CASSHLSATGNYEQYF; cdr3_nt: TGTGCCAGCAGCCACCTTTCTGCCACAGGGAACTACGAGCAGTACTTC
v_call: TRBV11-2; d_call: TRBD1; clone_size: .; j_call: TRBJ1-4; cdr3_aa: CASSLRGTGDEKLFF; cdr3_nt: TGTGCCAGCAGCTTACGTGGGACAGGGGATGAAAAACTGTTTTTT
v_call: TRBV5-1; d_call: .; clone_size: .; j_call: TRBJ2-7; cdr3_aa: CASSLPGDAYEQYF; cdr3_nt: TGCGCCAGCAGCCTACCGGGGGACGCGTACGAGCAGTACTTC
v_call: TRBV6-1; d_call: .; clone_size: .; j_call: TRBJ2-7; cdr3_aa: CASSERGWDSYEQYF; cdr3_nt: TGTGCCAGCAGTGAACGGGGGTGGGACTCCTACGAGCAGTACTTC
v_call: TRBV2; d_call: TRBD1; clone_size: .; j_call: TRBJ2-1; cdr3_aa: CASRRTGGNNEQFF; cdr3_nt: TGTGCCAGCAGGAGGACAGGGGGGAACAATGAGCAGTTCTTC
v_call: TRBV29-1; d_call: .; clone_size: .; j_call: TRBJ1-3; cdr3_aa: CSAGAGNSGNTIYF; cdr3_nt: TGCAGCGCAGGTGCAGGGAACTCTGGAAACACCATATATTTT
v_call: TRBV5-1; d_call: TRBD2; clone_size: .; j_call: TRBJ2-5; cdr3_aa: CASSTSGGQETQYF; cdr3_nt: TGCGCCAGCAGTACTAGCGGGGGCCAAGAGACCCAGTACTTC
v_call: TRBV5-1; d_call: TRBD1; clone_size: .; j_call: TRBJ2-3; cdr3_aa: CASSIPTGASTDTQYF; cdr3_nt: TGCGCCAGCAGCATCCCGACAGGGGCTAGCACAGATACGCAGTATTTT
v_call: TRBV5-1; d_call: .; clone_size: .; j_call: TRBJ2-5; cdr3_aa: CASSSLGGGKQTQYF; cdr3_nt: TGCGCCAGCAGCTCGCTGGGTGGGGGGAAGCAGACCCAGTACTTC
v_call: TRBV4-1; d_call: TRBD2; clone_size: once; j_call: TRBJ2-5; cdr3_aa: CASSQDGTSGGAGQETQYF; cdr3_nt: TGCGCCAGCAGCCAAGATGGGACTAGCGGGGGGGCCGGCCAAGAGACCCAGTACTTC
v_call: TRBV10-3; d_call: TRBD2; clone_size: .; j_call: TRBJ2-1; cdr3_aa: CAIRPGLAVTPPPYNEQFF; cdr3_nt: TGTGCCATCAGACCGGGACTAGCGGTGACCCCTCCACCCTACAATGAGCAGTTCTTC
v_call: TRBV5-1; d_call: TRBD1; clone_size: .; j_call: TRBJ2-4; cdr3_aa: CASSLGTGTDQNIQYF; cdr3_nt: TGCGCCAGCAGCTTGGGGACAGGGACCGACCAAAACATTCAGTACTTC
v_call: TRBV5-1; d_call: TRBD1; clone_size: .; j_call: TRBJ2-2; cdr3_aa: CASSFSGTVRTGELFF; cdr3_nt: TGCGCCAGCAGCTTCAGTGGGACAGTGAGAACCGGGGAGCTGTTTTTT
v_call: TRBV5-1; d_call: TRBD2; clone_size: few; j_call: TRBJ2-3; cdr3_aa: CASMSGGSTDTQYF; cdr3_nt: TGCGCCAGCATGAGCGGGGGGTCGACAGATACGCAGTATTTT
v_call: TRBV4-2; d_call: .; clone_size: .; j_call: TRBJ2-1; cdr3_aa: CASSREAANEQFF; cdr3_nt: TGTGCCAGCAGCCGGGAGGCCGCCAATGAGCAGTTCTTC
v_call: TRBV5-1; d_call: .; clone_size: many; j_call: TRBJ1-1; cdr3_aa: CASSLGQGNMNTEAFF; cdr3_nt: TGCGCCAGCAGCTTGGGCCAGGGCAACATGAACACTGAAGCTTTCTTT
v_call: TRBV3-1/TRBV3-2; d_call: TRBD1; clone_size: .; j_call: TRBJ2-4; cdr3_aa: CASSQGQAINIQYF; cdr3_nt: TGTGCCAGCAGCCAGGGACAGGCCATAAACATTCAGTACTTC
v_call: TRBV12-3/TRBV12-4; d_call: .; clone_size: .; j_call: TRBJ1-3; cdr3_aa: CASSSSGATTIYF; cdr3_nt: TGTGCCAGCAGTTCTAGTGGGGCGACTACCATATATTTT
v_call: TRBV28; d_call: .; clone_size: .; j_call: TRBJ2-5; cdr3_aa: CASRDLQETQYF; cdr3_nt: TGTGCCAGCCGGGACTTACAAGAGACCCAGTACTTC
v_call: TRBV6-5; d_call: .; clone_size: .; j_call: TRBJ1-4; cdr3_aa: CASSYKGRMFF; cdr3_nt: TGTGCCAGCAGTTACAAGGGGAGGATGTTTTTT
v_call: TRBV5-6; d_call: .; clone_size: .; j_call: TRBJ2-7; cdr3_aa: CASSLTPEDEQYF; cdr3_nt: TGTGCCAGCAGCCTTACCCCCGAGGACGAGCAGTACTTC
v_call: TRBV7-2; d_call: TRBD1; clone_size: .; j_call: TRBJ1-2; cdr3_aa: CASSLGPTGDGYTF; cdr3_nt: TGTGCCAGCAGCTTAGGGCCGACAGGGGATGGCTACACCTTC
v_call: TRBV27; d_call: .; clone_size: .; j_call: TRBJ2-3; cdr3_aa: CASYRGDTQYF; cdr3_nt: TGTGCCAGCTATCGAGGAGATACGCAGTATTTT
v_call: TRBV5-4; d_call: .; clone_size: .; j_call: TRBJ1-6; cdr3_aa: CASSRSAGQPNSPLHF; cdr3_nt: TGTGCCAGCAGTCGGTCAGCAGGACAGCCTAATTCACCCCTCCACTTT
v_call: TRBV2; d_call: .; clone_size: few; j_call: TRBJ2-3; cdr3_aa: CASSGQGSGEDTQYF; cdr3_nt: TGTGCCAGCAGTGGTCAGGGGTCCGGTGAGGATACGCAGTATTTT
v_call: TRBV6-7; d_call: TRBD1; clone_size: .; j_call: TRBJ2-3; cdr3_aa: CASSYSRQGFSDTQYF; cdr3_nt: TGTGCCAGCAGTTACTCGAGACAGGGGTTTTCAGATACGCAGTATTTT
v_call: TRBV29-1; d_call: TRBD2; clone_size: .; j_call: TRBJ2-3; cdr3_aa: CSVGSGGDTQYF; cdr3_nt: TGCAGCGTGGGGTCGGGAGGTGATACGCAGTATTTT
v_call: TRBV5-1; d_call: .; clone_size: .; j_call: TRBJ2-3; cdr3_aa: CASSLQELADTQYF; cdr3_nt: TGCGCCAGCAGCTTACAGGAGCTGGCAGATACGCAGTATTTT
v_call: TRBV19; d_call: TRBD1; clone_size: .; j_call: TRBJ1-3; cdr3_aa: CASSAGGLGNTIYF; cdr3_nt: TGTGCCAGTAGCGCAGGGGGGCTCGGAAACACCATATATTTT
v_call: TRBV7-8; d_call: TRBD1; clone_size: .; j_call: TRBJ1-5; cdr3_aa: CASSRRDRSVYSNQPQHF; cdr3_nt: TGTGCCAGCAGCAGACGGGACAGGTCTGTTTATAGCAATCAGCCCCAGCATTTT
v_call: TRBV7-8; d_call: .; clone_size: .; j_call: TRBJ2-7; cdr3_aa: CASSLLDEQYF; cdr3_nt: TGTGCCAGCAGCCTCCTCGACGAGCAGTACTTC
v_call: TRBV5-4; d_call: .; clone_size: .; j_call: TRBJ2-5; cdr3_aa: CASSLEVTNQETQYF; cdr3_nt: TGTGCCAGCAGCTTGGAAGTGACTAACCAAGAGACCCAGTACTTC
v_call: TRBV18; d_call: TRBD2; clone_size: .; j_call: TRBJ2-1; cdr3_aa: CASSPGTSLYNEQFF; cdr3_nt: TGTGCCAGCTCACCAGGGACTAGCCTCTACAATGAGCAGTTCTTC
v_call: TRBV10-1; d_call: .; clone_size: once; j_call: TRBJ2-4; cdr3_aa: CASSERGGGIQYF; cdr3_nt: TGCGCCAGCAGTGAAAGGGGGGGTGGCATTCAGTACTTC
v_call: TRBV13; d_call: TRBD1; clone_size: .; j_call: TRBJ1-1; cdr3_aa: CASSKRRDRGHFEAFF; cdr3_nt: TGTGCCAGCAGCAAACGCCGGGACAGGGGTCATTTTGAAGCTTTCTTT
v_call: TRBV5-1; d_call: .; clone_size: once; j_call: TRBJ1-1; cdr3_aa: CASSLQGRENTEAFF; cdr3_nt: TGCGCCAGCAGCCTACAGGGACGGGAGAACACTGAAGCTTTCTTT
v_call: TRBV4-1; d_call: TRBD1; clone_size: .; j_call: TRBJ2-4; cdr3_aa: CASSQDTPRQGRYIQYF; cdr3_nt: TGCGCCAGCAGCCAAGATACCCCGCGACAGGGGCGTTACATTCAGTACTTC
v_call: TRBV6-1; d_call: TRBD1; clone_size: once; j_call: TRBJ1-2; cdr3_aa: CASSDRGRALYGYTF; cdr3_nt: TGTGCCAGCAGTGACAGGGGGCGCGCCCTCTATGGCTACACCTTC
v_call: TRBV5-8; d_call: .; clone_size: .; j_call: TRBJ1-5; cdr3_aa: CASSLGRTRYLQPQHF; cdr3_nt: TGTGCCAGCAGCTTGGGGAGGACCCGGTATCTTCAGCCCCAGCATTTT
v_call: TRBV7-9; d_call: TRBD2; clone_size: .; j_call: TRBJ2-1; cdr3_aa: CASSLLGGAFNEQFF; cdr3_nt: TGTGCCAGCAGCTTACTCGGGGGGGCCTTCAATGAGCAGTTCTTC
v_call: TRBV5-8; d_call: TRBD2; clone_size: .; j_call: TRBJ2-3; cdr3_aa: CASSLAGGADTQYF; cdr3_nt: TGTGCCAGCAGCTTGGCCGGGGGGGCAGATACGCAGTATTTT
v_call: TRBV5-1; d_call: TRBD1; clone_size: .; j_call: TRBJ1-2; cdr3_aa: CASSLIRGIENYGYTF; cdr3_nt: TGCGCCAGCAGCTTGATCAGGGGGATCGAGAACTATGGCTACACCTTC
v_call: TRBV5-1; d_call: .; clone_size: once; j_call: TRBJ1-2; cdr3_aa: CASSLASDYGYTF; cdr3_nt: TGCGCCAGCAGCTTGGCTTCAGACTATGGCTACACCTTC
v_call: TRBV3-1/TRBV3-2; d_call: TRBD1; clone_size: .; j_call: TRBJ1-6; cdr3_aa: CASSQGTGNSPLHF; cdr3_nt: TGTGCCAGCAGCCAAGGGACAGGTAATTCACCCCTCCACTTT
v_call: TRBV4-2; d_call: .; clone_size: .; j_call: TRBJ1-2; cdr3_aa: CASSQDSDDGYTF; cdr3_nt: TGTGCCAGCAGCCAAGATAGCGACGATGGCTACACCTTC
v_call: TRBV14; d_call: .; clone_size: .; j_call: TRBJ1-3; cdr3_aa: CASSQELRRNTIYF; cdr3_nt: TGTGCCAGCAGCCAAGAATTGAGGAGGAACACCATATATTTT
v_call: TRBV5-6; d_call: TRBD2; clone_size: .; j_call: TRBJ2-2; cdr3_aa: CASSLGTKSGELFF; cdr3_nt: TGTGCCAGCAGCTTAGGGACTAAATCCGGGGAGCTGTTTTTT
v_call: TRBV6-5; d_call: TRBD1; clone_size: .; j_call: TRBJ2-3; cdr3_aa: CASSRQGTSTDTQYF; cdr3_nt: TGTGCCAGCAGCAGACAGGGGACTTCCACAGATACGCAGTATTTT
v_call: TRBV6-6; d_call: .; clone_size: .; j_call: TRBJ1-6; cdr3_aa: CASSYPLDSSPLHF; cdr3_nt: TGTGCCAGCAGTTACCCCTTGGACAGCTCGCCCCTCCACTTT